This T cell receptor (beta chain) was captured in a study of cytomegalovirus exposure and HLA in healthy donors. Findings and limits, study-wide: Later work associated 16,951 TCR beta sequences with HLA alleles at 0.05 false discovery rate. Cytomegalovirus association was listed for approximately 160 TCR beta chains. The authors later found most CMV-associated TCR beta chains appeared HLA-restricted. The HLA-A and HLA-B alleles of most subjects were reportedly predicted accurately from TCR beta sequences.

Worth noting for this clone: The antigen is undetermined.

Both 60 Vbeta primers and 13 Jbeta primers went into the PCR. Only in-frame clones appear in the TCRdb table, and some are missing; sequencing was by immunoSEQ multiplex PCR. The sample records 150,000 to 200,000 clones, less than 80% being singletons. The TCR originated in a woman aged 40 to 50 in good health and CMV-seronegative. The source material was PBMCs.

The CDR3 protein is CASSSGGLAGYNEQFF. The DNA for the CDR3 is TGTGCCAGCAGCTCAGGGGGACTAGCGGGTTACAATGAGCAGTTCTTC. J is TRBJ2-1 and V is TRBV5-4, with TRBD2 matching over 12 bases. The germline V gene has CDR1 SGHNT and CDR2 YYREEE (reference sequence). This CDR3 contains 16 residues. Trimming at V came to 3 bases and at J to 4 bases, leaving 5 bases not matched to a gene.